The sequence of this TCR beta chain was determined in a study of blood T cell repertoires in COVID-19. Study overall: Sources were T cells, B-cell-depleted T cells, or PBMCs; the material itself was cDNA or gDNA.

V was clipped by 1 base and J by 2 bases; unmatched bases: 7. The CDR3 length is 16 residues. CDR1 is LGHNA, CDR2 YNFKEQ, per germline. This clone was counted a few times. Assay: immunoSEQ multiplex PCR; the TCRdb copy retains only in-frame clones and omits some. The sample has roughly 180,000 clones; about three quarters are singletons. Input material: peripheral blood. This receptor was taken from an elderly woman with COVID-19, enrolled during active disease. The chain recombines TRBV4-2 with TRBJ2-7, with 8 bases matching TRBD1. DNA for the CDR3: TGTGCCAGCAGCCAAGGTCGCCGGGACAGGCCCTACGAGCAGTACTTC. Its translation: CASSQGRRDRPYEQYF.